Here is one T cell receptor beta chain with its context. In the original processing: Nucleated cell number was recorded as an estimate derived from reference gene primer amplification. The assay was immunoSEQ multiplex PCR, and TCRdb's table has in-frame clones only and misses some. V and J calls and clone size come straight from that table; D and trimming were deduced from the DNA. The sample gives more than 100,000 clones, more than 80% of which show up once; around 12% is in the top ten. The sample originates from a study of blood T cell repertoires in COVID-19. Study information: The study drew acute and convalescent COVID-19 samples from the United States, Italy and Spain. From T cells, B-cell-depleted T cells, or PBMCs came the material, which was cDNA or gDNA.

Germline values: CDR1 KGHSH, CDR2 LQKENI. V was pared by 1 base and J by 1 base, with 7 bases between. CDR3 length: 14 amino acids. What was sequenced was peripheral blood. This sequence joins TRBV18 and TRBJ1-2; D gene unclear. The sequence was collected from a human donor in a cohort sampled during active COVID-19. CDR3 sequence: CASSPRQNNYGYTF. DNA of the CDR3: TGTGCCAGCTCACCACGGCAAAATAACTATGGCTACACCTTC.